This passage covers 21 T cell receptor beta chains from one sample sequenced in a study of neoadjuvant anti-PD-1 for oral cavity cancer. The method was immunoSEQ multiplex PCR; TCRdb's version includes in-frame clones alone and lacks a portion of them. The sample includes 55,000 to 75,000 clones, around 85% of them seen just once. The material sequenced was PBMCs, taken before nivolumab (anti-PD-1) treatment. These receptors originate from a person between 35 and 79 years old with oral cavity squamous cell carcinoma.

V is TRBV9 and J is TRBJ2-1, with D possibly being TRBD1 (5 bases). Germline CDR1 is SGDLS and CDR2 is YYNGEE. This CDR3 has 13 amino acids. With 4 bases removed from V and 5 bases from J, the gap between germline ends came to 10 bases. CDR3 DNA: TGTGCCAGCAGCTTTAGACAGAACAATGAGCAGTTCTTC. Amino acid sequence: CASSFRQNNEQFF.

The V and J genes are TRBV13 and TRBJ2-7; D is undetermined. Germline V gene data show CDR1 as PRHDT and CDR2 as FYEKMQ (reference sequence). The CDR3 totals 15 residues. Deletions cut 4 bases from V and 1 base from J, with 14 bases between. The CDR3 DNA sequence: TGTGCCAGCAGCTCGCGCAAGGGCCTTTCCTACGAGCAGTACTTC. Translation: CASSSRKGLSYEQYF.

The rearrangement links TRBV14 to TRBJ1-5; D is unresolved. The germline gives CDR1 SGHDN, CDR2 FVKESK. The CDR3 runs to 13 residues. The ends were cut back, 4 bases at V and 1 base at J, with 5 bases in the middle. CDR3 DNA sequence: TGTGCCAGCAGCCGGAAAAGCAATCAGCCCCAGCATTTT. Its protein product is CASSRKSNQPQHF.

The J gene is TRBJ1-4, the V gene TRBV19; 7 nucleotides match TRBD1. The CDR3 runs 16 residues. The germline V gene encodes CDR1 LNHDA and CDR2 SQIVND (reference sequence). V lost 6 bases and J lost 5; bases outside the gene matches: 12. CDR3 coding DNA: TGTGCCAGTAGGTCCAGGGGGAGTTCTTCCAATGAAAAACTGTTTTTT. This encodes CASRSRGSSSNEKLFF.

The V call is TRBV5-1, the J call TRBJ1-1; D is possibly TRBD1 (5 bases). Trimming shortened V by 3 bases and J by 1 base, and 16 bases separated the two germline ends. The CDR3 runs 16 residues. Per germline, CDR1 SGHRS and CDR2 YFSETQ. For the CDR3, the DNA is TGCGCCAGCAGCTCGGGTCCGGGACGGAAGAACACTGAAGCTTTCTTT. It codes for CASSSGPGRKNTEAFF.

The chain combines TRBV7-2 with TRBJ2-7; the match to TRBD2 covers 10 bases. Trimming cost V 4 bases and J 5 bases; bases outside gene matches: 8. The CDR3 totals 15 residues. Germline V lookup: CDR1 SGHTA, CDR2 FQGNSA. CDR3 sequence reads: CASSSEGTSVNEQYF. The CDR3 nucleotides read TGTGCCAGCAGCTCCGAAGGGACTAGCGTTAACGAGCAGTACTTC.

The chain carries TRBV15 and TRBJ2-6; weak D call: TRBD1 (6 bases). The CDR3 loop spans 17 amino acids. Trimming pared 3 bases from V and 0 bases from J, leaving 12 bases between. Germline V lookup: CDR1 LNHNV, CDR2 YYDKDF (reference sequence). CDR3 sequence: CATSSGTLNSGANVLTF. Here the CDR3 DNA reads TGTGCCACCAGCAGCGGGACACTGAACTCTGGGGCCAACGTCCTGACTTTC.

This clone was seen only once. The rearrangement uses TRBV28 and TRBJ1-4, with D perhaps TRBD1 (5 bases). Trimming removed 2 bases at V and 7 bases at J, with 11 bases between. The CDR3 contains 14 residues. Germline V gene lookup returns CDR1 MDHEN and CDR2 SYDVKM. The CDR3 nucleotides read TGTGCCAGCAGTTTAGGGGGGTCGAGTGAAAAACTGTTTTTT. It encodes CASSLGGSSEKLFF.

The rearrangement uses TRBV19 and TRBJ2-1; no definite D call. The V end lost 3 bases, the J end lost 4 bases, and 13 bases lay between the germline ends. The length of the CDR3 is 15 residues. The germline V gene has CDR1 LNHDA and CDR2 SQIVND (reference sequence). For the CDR3, the DNA is TGTGCCAGTAGTATTGGGCGGAAGACATACAATGAGCAGTTCTTC. As protein: CASSIGRKTYNEQFF.

This sequence joins TRBV25-1 and TRBJ1-6, with D perhaps TRBD1 (5 bases). Between the trimmed V and J ends, which lost 3 bases and 11 bases, there was a span of 14 bases. CDR3 length: 14 amino acids. Germline assignment: CDR1 MGHDK and CDR2 SYGVNS. The CDR3 loop reads CASSEWDYYPPLHF. The CDR3 DNA sequence: TGTGCCAGCAGTGAGTGGGACTATTACCCACCCCTCCACTTT. Looking up the rest from reference TRBV25-1 and TRBJ1-6 gives the full variable domain: EADIYQTPRYLVIGTGKKITLECSQTMGHDKMYWYQQDPGMELHLIHYSYGVNSTEKGDLSSESTVSRIRTEHFPLTLESARPSHTSQYLCASSEWDYYPPLHFGNGTRLTVT.

The J gene is TRBJ2-7, the V gene TRBV7-3, with D perhaps TRBD1 (6 bases). The V end was cut by 4 bases, the J end by 2 bases, with 18 bases between. The germline V gene encodes CDR1 SGHTA and CDR2 FQGTGA. The CDR3 has 16 amino acids. CDR3 sequence reads: CASSSQTGAPPYEQYF. CDR3 DNA: TGTGCCAGCAGCTCTCAGACAGGTGCCCCTCCCTACGAGCAGTACTTC. Looking up the rest from reference TRBV7-3 and TRBJ2-7 gives the full variable domain: GAGVSQTPSNKVTEKGKYVELRCDPISGHTALYWYRQSLGQGPEFLIYFQGTGAADDSGLPNDRFFAVRPEGSVSTLKIQRTERGDSAVYLCASSSQTGAPPYEQYFGPGTRLTVT.

The chain recombines TRBV5-1 with TRBJ2-2; TRBD1 might be the D (5 bases). In germline, CDR1 is SGHRS, CDR2 YFSETQ. Trimming took off 2 bases at V and 6 bases at J, with 14 bases between the two ends. The CDR3 covers 15 residues. The CDR3 DNA sequence: TGCGCCAGCAGCTTAGACCCAGGGAAAGCCGGGGAGCTGTTTTTT. It translates to CASSLDPGKAGELFF.

This chain links TRBV19 with TRBJ2-7, with D unclear. This CDR3 has 18 residues. The germline V gene has CDR1 LNHDA and CDR2 SQIVND (reference sequence). Trimming removed 5 bases at V and 1 base at J, with 24 bases between. CDR3 DNA: TGTGCCAGTAGTCGGAACTCCGGTGTCACCTCTAAATCCTACGAGCAGTACTTC. It specifies CASSRNSGVTSKSYEQYF.

The genes are TRBV4-1 and TRBJ2-1; D unclear. Deletions cut 0 bases from V and 4 bases from J, with 7 bases between. This CDR3 comprises 14 residues. CDR1 MGHRA and CDR2 YSYEKL come from the germline V gene. CDR3 nucleotides: TGCGCCAGCAGCCAAGATCGAATGTACAATGAGCAGTTCTTC. This gives the protein CASSQDRMYNEQFF.

The chain joins TRBV19 to TRBJ1-1, with TRBD1 as a possible D gene (5 bases). The CDR3 is made up of 13 amino acids. In germline, CDR1 is LNHDA, CDR2 SQIVND (reference sequence). V lost 6 bases, J lost 8 bases, and 16 bases lay in between. The CDR3 spells CASSISGNPEAFF. The CDR3 DNA reads TGTGCCAGTAGCATTTCAGGGAATCCAGAAGCTTTCTTT.

This clone was counted between two and nine times. CDR3 residues: CASSGQVGWTGELFF. In DNA form, the CDR3 reads TGTGCCAGCAGCGGGCAGGTGGGATGGACCGGGGAGCTGTTTTTT. This chain connects TRBV7-6 to TRBJ2-2; D uncertain. Trimming cost V 5 bases and J 5 bases, with 15 bases left between them. Germline lookup yields CDR1 SGHVS and CDR2 FNYEAQ. CDR3 length: 15 amino acids.

This clone appeared a few times. This chain links TRBV6-1 with TRBJ1-5; possible D gene TRBD1, 5 bases. Germline V lookup: CDR1 MNHNS, CDR2 SASEGT. The V end was cut by 8 bases, the J end by 1 base, with 9 bases between. The CDR3 runs to 13 residues. CDR3 coding DNA: TGTGCCAGCGCAGGGTACAGCAATCAGCCCCAGCATTTT. Translation: CASAGYSNQPQHF.

Sample share makes this clone medium-sized. The chain couples TRBV6-1 to TRBJ2-7, with 10 bases aligning to TRBD2. This CDR3 comprises 16 residues. Germline trimming cut 2 bases from V and 2 bases from J; bases unmatched to any gene: 6. CDR1 and CDR2 from the germline V gene are MNHNS and SASEGT. The CDR3 DNA is TGTGCCAGCAGTGAATCCACTAGCGGGATTCCCTACGAGCAGTACTTC. Protein product: CASSESTSGIPYEQYF.

The chain links TRBV30 to TRBJ2-7, with D possibly being TRBD1 (5 bases). Deletions cut 0 bases from V and 5 bases from J, with 11 bases between. The CDR3 covers 13 residues. In germline, CDR1 is GTSNPN, CDR2 SVGIG (reference sequence). The CDR3 DNA sequence: TGTGCCTGGAGTGTACAGGTGGGCCACGAGCAGTACTTC. Protein sequence: CAWSVQVGHEQYF. Full variable domain (missing parts from reference TRBV30 and TRBJ2-7): SQTIHQWPATLVQPVGSPLSLECTVEGTSNPNLYWYRQAAGRGLQLLFYSVGIGQISSEVPQNLSASRPQDRQFILSSKKLLLSDSGFYLCAWSVQVGHEQYFGPGTRLTVT.

This rearrangement joins TRBV5-1 to TRBJ2-7; D assignment may be TRBD1 or TRBD2 (6 bases each). Germline V CDR1 and CDR2: SGHRS, YFSETQ. The CDR3 runs to 12 residues. The ends were cut back, 3 bases at V and 6 bases at J, with 10 bases in the middle. The CDR3 sequence: CASSWGDTEQYF. DNA for the CDR3: TGCGCCAGCAGCTGGGGGGACACCGAGCAGTACTTC.

This clone was seen a handful of times. The chain links TRBV27 to TRBJ1-4; no firm D call. The length of the CDR3 is 12 residues. Between the trimmed V and J ends, which lost 6 bases and 0 bases, there was a span of 2 bases. Germline values: CDR1 MNHEY, CDR2 SMNVEV (reference sequence). Written as DNA, the CDR3 is TGTGCCAGCAGGACAACTAATGAAAAACTGTTTTTT. Its translation is CASRTTNEKLFF.